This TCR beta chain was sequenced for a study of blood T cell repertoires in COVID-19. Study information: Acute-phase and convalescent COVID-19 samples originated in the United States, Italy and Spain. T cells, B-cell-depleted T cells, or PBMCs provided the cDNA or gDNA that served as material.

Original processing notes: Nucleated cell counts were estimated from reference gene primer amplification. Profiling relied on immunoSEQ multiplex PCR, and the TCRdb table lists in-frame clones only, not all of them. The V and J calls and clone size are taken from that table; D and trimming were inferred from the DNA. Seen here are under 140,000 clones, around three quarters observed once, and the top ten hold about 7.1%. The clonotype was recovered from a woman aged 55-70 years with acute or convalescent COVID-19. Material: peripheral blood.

The CDR3 DNA follows: TGTGCCTGGAGACGAGTAGGAGGGGGCGCGAACTATGGCTACACCTTC. Residues: CAWRRVGGGANYGYTF. The genes are TRBV30 and TRBJ1-2; 7 positions match TRBD1. This CDR3 region has 16 residues. With 3 bases clipped from V and 2 bases from J, the junction kept 12 bases outside the gene matches. Germline CDR1 GTSNPN, CDR2 SVGIG (reference sequence). Variable domain in full (rest from reference TRBV30 and TRBJ1-2): SQTIHQWPATLVQPVGSPLSLECTVEGTSNPNLYWYRQAAGRGLQLLFYSVGIGQISSEVPQNLSASRPQDRQFILSSKKLLLSDSGFYLCAWRRVGGGANYGYTFGSGTRLTVV.